Following are 16 T cell receptor beta chains from one sample sequenced in a study of cytomegalovirus exposure and HLA in healthy donors. PCR involved 60 Vbeta and 13 Jbeta primers. Repertoires were generated with immunoSEQ multiplex PCR, while TCRdb's copy carries only in-frame clones and drops some. The sample lists around 130,000 clones; about 80% were seen once. The material sequenced was PBMCs. The source is a male donor in good health and CMV-seronegative.

This sequence joins TRBV4-3 and TRBJ2-5; possibly TRBD1 for D (6 bases). Germline loops: CDR1 LGHNA, CDR2 YSLEER. This CDR3 is built from 16 residues. The V end was cut by 3 bases, the J end by 2 bases, with 16 bases between. The CDR3 DNA follows: TGCGCCAGCAGCCAGCGCCGGGACAAACTTCAAGAGACCCAGTACTTC. It specifies CASSQRRDKLQETQYF.

The gene calls are TRBV7-9 and TRBJ2-1, with 9 positions matching TRBD1. CDR1 is SEHNR and CDR2 is FQNEAQ in the germline V gene (reference sequence). The CDR3 has 14 residues. The V and J ends lost 4 bases and 5 bases, in that order; junction bases with no gene match: 3. The CDR3 spells CASSSDRGDNEQFF. As DNA, the CDR3 is TGTGCCAGCAGCTCCGACAGGGGGGACAATGAGCAGTTCTTC.

This clone was seen a few times. This chain uses TRBV6-5 with TRBJ1-5, with 9 positions matching TRBD1. V lost 5 bases, J lost 3 bases, and 5 bases stayed unmatched. CDR3 length: 15 amino acids. Germline V gene sequence: CDR1 MNHEY, CDR2 SVGAGI. In DNA, the CDR3 is TGTGCCAGCAGTACGGACAGGGGACTCAATCAGCCCCAGCATTTT. Translating gives CASSTDRGLNQPQHF.

V is TRBV6-1 and J is TRBJ2-7, with D possibly matching TRBD1 (5 bases). V was pared by 6 bases and J by 3 bases, with 12 bases between. The CDR3 is made up of 13 amino acids. Germline V gene sequence: CDR1 MNHNS, CDR2 SASEGT. The CDR3 here is CASRGQAIYEQYF. In DNA, the CDR3 is TGTGCCAGCAGGGGGCAGGCAATCTACGAGCAGTACTTC.

The chain joins TRBV5-1 to TRBJ2-1, with D maybe TRBD1 (6 bases). Germline V lookup: CDR1 SGHRS, CDR2 YFSETQ. V was pared by 2 bases and J by 6 bases, with 9 bases between. There are 13 residues in the CDR3. Here the CDR3 reads CASSFPGANEQFF. The CDR3 DNA sequence: TGCGCCAGCAGCTTCCCAGGGGCCAATGAGCAGTTCTTC.

Worth noting for this clone: Germline is not matched at one junction end, which may reflect a read error. V and J are TRBV7-9 and TRBJ2-7, with 8 bases lining up with TRBD1. The length of the CDR3 is 14 residues. Germline V gives CDR1 SEHNR, CDR2 FQNEAQ (reference sequence). The CDR3 DNA follows: TGTTCCAGCAGCCGCCCAGGGGGCGAATACGAGCAGTACTTC. It translates to CSSSRPGGEYEQYF.

A word on this clone: At one end the junction does not follow the germline gene, possibly because of a read error. V usage is TRBV5-4 and J usage is TRBJ2-6; a possible D gene is TRBD1 (5 bases). This CDR3 spans 15 amino acids. Germline CDR1 is SGHNT and CDR2 is YYREEE (reference sequence). DNA of the CDR3: TGTGCCAGCAGCTCTCCAGACTCTGGGGCCAACGGCCTGACTTTC. This encodes CASSSPDSGANGLTF.

This clone appeared a single time. V and J are TRBV1 and TRBJ1-5; the table calls TRBD1, which could not be checked here. TRBV1 is a recognized pseudogene. The CDR3 length is 15 residues. CDR3 region: CTSNLTGYSNQPQHF. CDR3 bases: TGCACCAGCAACCTGACAGGTTATAGCAATCAGCCCCAGCATTTT.

The gene calls are TRBV2 and TRBJ2-5; 10 bases are shared with TRBD1. This CDR3 region has 15 residues. In germline, CDR1 is SNHLY, CDR2 FYNNEI. Trimming cost V 4 bases and J 5 bases; bases outside gene matches: 7. The CDR3, as DNA: TGTGCCAGCAGTGGGGGGACAGGGGTCTTGGAGACCCAGTACTTC. Translation gives CASSGGTGVLETQYF.

The CDR3, as DNA: TGTGCCAGCAGTTTCCAGCGATTCTCCTACAATGAGCAGTTCTTC. Protein: CASSFQRFSYNEQFF. V gene TRBV5-4 combines with J gene TRBJ2-1; D is unresolved. Germline V gene data show CDR1 as SGHNT and CDR2 as YYREEE (reference sequence). With 5 bases removed from V and 0 bases from J, the gap between germline ends came to 12 bases. CDR3 length equals 15 residues.

This clone occurred a few times. The V call is TRBV19, the J call TRBJ1-5; 9 bases map to TRBD1. The ends lost 3 bases at V and 6 bases at J; junction bases unmatched: 3. The V gene's germline CDR1 is LNHDA and CDR2 SQIVND (reference sequence). The CDR3 consists of 14 residues. In DNA, the CDR3 is TGTGCCAGTAGTATGGGACAGGGCGGTCAGCCCCAGCATTTT. It specifies CASSMGQGGQPQHF.

The CDR3 region is CASSYGGGKNIQYF. The DNA for the CDR3 is TGTGCCAGCAGCTACGGGGGTGGCAAAAACATTCAGTACTTC. The gene calls are TRBV5-6 and TRBJ2-4, with D perhaps TRBD2 (6 bases). Looked up from germline, CDR1 is SGHDT and CDR2 is YYEEEE. This CDR3 region has 14 residues. V was pared by 3 bases and J by 3 bases, with 10 bases between.

V gene TRBV11-2 combines with J gene TRBJ2-6, with D unclear. V lost 2 bases and J lost 10, with 12 bases in between. The germline CDR1 and CDR2 sequences are SGHAT and FQNNGV. This CDR3 has 14 residues. The CDR3 region is CASSLNSQENVLTF. The CDR3 region has the DNA TGTGCCAGCAGCTTAAACAGCCAAGAGAACGTCCTGACTTTC.

The chain uses TRBV6-5 and TRBJ1-5, with 8 bases that match TRBD1. V trimming: 6 bases; J trimming: 4 bases; junction bases outside the gene matches: 2. This CDR3 is built from 13 residues. In germline, CDR1 is MNHEY, CDR2 SVGAGI. CDR3 sequence reads: CASRDRANQPQHF. The CDR3 DNA reads TGTGCCAGCAGGGACAGGGCAAATCAGCCCCAGCATTTT.

V is TRBV19 and J is TRBJ2-5; 10 bases match TRBD1. The CDR3 is made up of 17 amino acids. CDR1 and CDR2 from the germline V gene are LNHDA and SQIVND (reference sequence). Losses at the gene ends were 3 bases for V and 0 bases for J; bases not matched to a gene: 7. CDR3 in DNA: TGTGCCAGTAGTATGAGACAGGGGGCAATGTACCAAGAGACCCAGTACTTC. Encoded protein: CASSMRQGAMYQETQYF.

The chain links TRBV4-1 to TRBJ1-6; TRBD1 matches at 11 bases. Germline V gives CDR1 MGHRA, CDR2 YSYEKL. Unmatched junction bases numbered 4, after V lost 1 base and J lost 11 bases. The CDR3 is 15 amino acids. The CDR3 DNA reads TGCGCCAGCAGCCAAGGGACAGGGGGCCGAACACCCCTCCACTTT. It specifies CASSQGTGGRTPLHF.